This note documents a single TCR beta chain sequence. This specimen comes from a study of blood T cell repertoires in COVID-19. Turning to the study itself: Sites in the United States, Italy and Spain provided acute and convalescent COVID-19 samples.

Germline V gene lookup returns CDR1 SEHNR and CDR2 FQNEAQ (reference sequence). V shed 0 bases, J shed 6 bases, and the junction held 14 bases outside the gene matches. The CDR3 runs 18 residues. Source study methods: Reference gene primer amplification yielded estimated nucleated cell counts. TCRdb keeps only in-frame clones here, not all; method: immunoSEQ multiplex PCR. That table gives V, J and clone size, and the DNA gave D and trimming. The sample holds over 300,000 clones, more than 70% seen once. The rearrangement links TRBV7-9 to TRBJ2-5; TRBD1 matches at 9 bases. Sequencing was performed on peripheral blood. The TCR comes from a man aged 18-30 years who had recovered from COVID-19. Written as DNA, the CDR3 is TGTGCCAGCAGCTTAGCCTTGGACAGGGGAGGACGGGGAAAGACCCAGTACTTC. Residues: CASSLALDRGGRGKTQYF.